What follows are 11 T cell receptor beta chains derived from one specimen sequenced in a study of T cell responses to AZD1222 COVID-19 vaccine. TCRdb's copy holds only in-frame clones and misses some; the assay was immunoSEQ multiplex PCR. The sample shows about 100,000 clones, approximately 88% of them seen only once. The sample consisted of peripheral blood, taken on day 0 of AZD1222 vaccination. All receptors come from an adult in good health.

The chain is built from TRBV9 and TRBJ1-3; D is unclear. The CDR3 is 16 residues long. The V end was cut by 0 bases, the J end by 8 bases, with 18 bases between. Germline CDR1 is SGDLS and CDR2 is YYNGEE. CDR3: CASSVERVYGVDTIYF. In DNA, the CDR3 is TGTGCCAGCAGCGTAGAGAGGGTTTACGGCGTCGACACCATATATTTT.

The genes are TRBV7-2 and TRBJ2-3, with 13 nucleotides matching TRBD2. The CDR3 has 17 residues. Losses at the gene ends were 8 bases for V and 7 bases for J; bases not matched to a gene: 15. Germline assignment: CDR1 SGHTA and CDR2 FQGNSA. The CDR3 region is CASQPDTLAGGPYTQYF. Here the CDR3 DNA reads TGTGCCAGCCAGCCTGATACACTAGCGGGGGGGCCGTATACGCAGTATTTT.

The CDR3 DNA reads TGTGCCAGCAGACTCCTTCCTGAGAGGACCTACGAGCAGTACTTC. It encodes CASRLLPERTYEQYF. J is TRBJ2-7 and V is TRBV6-5, with no clear D. CDR1 is MNHEY and CDR2 is SVGAGI in the germline V gene. CDR3 length equals 15 residues. V dropped 6 bases and J dropped 2 bases, with 17 bases sitting between them.

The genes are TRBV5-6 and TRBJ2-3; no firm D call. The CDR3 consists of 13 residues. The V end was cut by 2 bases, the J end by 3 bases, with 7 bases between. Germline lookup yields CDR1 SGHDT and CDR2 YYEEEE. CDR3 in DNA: TGTGCCAGCAGCTTATACGCGACAGATACGCAGTATTTT. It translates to CASSLYATDTQYF.

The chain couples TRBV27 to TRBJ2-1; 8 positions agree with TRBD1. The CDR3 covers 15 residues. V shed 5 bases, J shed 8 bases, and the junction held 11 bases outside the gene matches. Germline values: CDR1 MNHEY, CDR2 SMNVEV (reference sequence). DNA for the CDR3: TGTGCCAGCAGTCTCTTCGGACAGGGTGTCGATGAGCAGTTCTTC. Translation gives CASSLFGQGVDEQFF.

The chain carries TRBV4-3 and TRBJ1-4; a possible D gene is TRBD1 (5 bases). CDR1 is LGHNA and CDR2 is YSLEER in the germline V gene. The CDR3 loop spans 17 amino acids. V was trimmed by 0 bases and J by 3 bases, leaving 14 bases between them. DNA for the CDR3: TGCGCCAGCAGCCAAGATATAGGGTCGGGGCCTAATGAAAAACTGTTTTTT. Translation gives CASSQDIGSGPNEKLFF.

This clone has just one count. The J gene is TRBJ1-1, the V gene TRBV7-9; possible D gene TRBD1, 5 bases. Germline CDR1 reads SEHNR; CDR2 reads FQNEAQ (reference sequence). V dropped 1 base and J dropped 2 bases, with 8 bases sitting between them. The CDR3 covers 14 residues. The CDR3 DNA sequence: TGTGCCAGCAGCTTAGTAGGGGTCAACACTGAAGCTTTCTTT. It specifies CASSLVGVNTEAFF.

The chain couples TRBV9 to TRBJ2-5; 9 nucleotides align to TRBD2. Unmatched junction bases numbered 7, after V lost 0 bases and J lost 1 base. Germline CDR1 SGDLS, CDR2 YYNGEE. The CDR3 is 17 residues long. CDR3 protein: CASSVGKSGGLQETQYF. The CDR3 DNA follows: TGTGCCAGCAGCGTAGGGAAGAGCGGGGGGCTCCAAGAGACCCAGTACTTC.

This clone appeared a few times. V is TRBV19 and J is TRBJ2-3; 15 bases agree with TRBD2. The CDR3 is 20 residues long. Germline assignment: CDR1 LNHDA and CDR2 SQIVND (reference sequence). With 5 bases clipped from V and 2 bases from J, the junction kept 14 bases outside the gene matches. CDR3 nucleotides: TGTGCCAGTAGTGCCTGGACAGAGGGACTAGCGGGGGGCCTCACAGATACGCAGTATTTT. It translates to CASSAWTEGLAGGLTDTQYF.

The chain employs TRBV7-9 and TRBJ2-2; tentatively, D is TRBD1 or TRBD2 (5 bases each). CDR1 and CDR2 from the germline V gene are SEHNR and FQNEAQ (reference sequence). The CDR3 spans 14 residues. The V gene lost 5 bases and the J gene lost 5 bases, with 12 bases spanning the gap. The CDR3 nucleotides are TGTGCCAGCAGCCAGCTGGGGGTTACCGGGGAGCTGTTTTTT. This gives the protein CASSQLGVTGELFF. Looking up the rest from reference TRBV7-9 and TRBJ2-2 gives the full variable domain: DTGVSQNPRHKITKRGQNVTFRCDPISEHNRLYWYRQTLGQGPEFLTYFQNEAQLEKSRLLSDRFSAERPKGSFSTLEIQRTEQGDSAMYLCASSQLGVTGELFFGEGSRLTVL.

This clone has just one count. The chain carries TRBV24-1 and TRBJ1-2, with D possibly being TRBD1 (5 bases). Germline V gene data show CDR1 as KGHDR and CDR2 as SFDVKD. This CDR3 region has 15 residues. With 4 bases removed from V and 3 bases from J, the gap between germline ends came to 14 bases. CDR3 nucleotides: TGTGCCACCAGTGAGGGACCCTCGCGCCACTATGGCTACACCTTC. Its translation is CATSEGPSRHYGYTF.